This T cell receptor beta chain was sequenced for a study of cytomegalovirus exposure and HLA in healthy donors (TCRdb year 2017). Study-level background: According to an earlier analysis of 550 to 750 of the donors, about 179 million T cells yielded 117 million unique TCR beta sequences and about 300 Gb of sequence data. To decide whether each TCR beta V gene segment behaved as functional or pseudogenic, an earlier analysis of approximately 590 of the donors relied on high-throughput TCR beta sequencing. Donor age, sex, ethnicity and CMV serostatus were compiled together with the repertoire data. Around 320 gigabases of sequencing data and tens of millions of unique TCR sequences were included in an early release covering 500 to 750 HLA-typed donors. HLA typing included class I and class II loci at four-digit resolution. The study was designed to test whether signatures of past pathogen exposure could be identified by cataloging public T cell receptors. In a later analysis, previously published TCR beta repertoires from hundreds of donors were re-analyzed and high-resolution HLA genotyping was added so that TCR occurrence patterns could be studied. Typing coverage differed by locus: A, B, C, DRB1 and DQB1 were typed in roughly 620-640 donors, DQA1 in 500 to 550, DPA1 in around 610, and DPB1 in roughly 450. The later analysis used no new phenotypic data to find candidate immune exposures, relying instead on TCR beta sequences and their occurrence across donors. The study combined high-throughput TCR immunosequencing, statistical association of individual TCRs with disease status, and machine learning to predict cytomegalovirus infection status. Among some 400 genotyped donors of the cohort, an average of 235,054 unique TCR beta nucleotide sequences were sequenced per donor, roughly a sixth of them non-productive. Of the 350 to 450 genotyped donors, 65% to 90% were placed in the genetic ancestry cluster associated with self-reported Caucasian donors. All discovery cohort repertoires had been generated using a single sequencing platform. In addition to the first cohort of 650 to 800 subjects, a separate validation cohort of under 150 different subjects was used. The T cell repertoires of roughly 660 subjects were profiled by immunosequencing and related to cytomegalovirus serostatus. In a later genetic analysis, genome-wide SNP genotypes for 398 of the 666 donors were used, and that subset was treated as a discovery cohort. Roughly 5 DR-DQ haplotypes were handled as single units for association and clustering, since linkage in the cohort was strong. Overall study results and their limits: A later analysis found that HLA-associated TCR beta chains were more clonally expanded and had lower generation probabilities than equally common non-associated chains. In a later genetic analysis, a missense DCLRE1C variant was associated with V-gene and J-gene trimming of TCR beta chains, and the association was replicated in an independent cohort. Because some donors lacked HLA typing at each locus, the association tests relied only on the typed subset. A further reported finding was that TCR beta sequences accurately predicted the HLA-A and HLA-B alleles for most subjects in the first cohort. The authors suggested that the approach could potentially be generalized to other disease states and immunological phenotypes. A later analysis found that most CMV-associated TCR beta chains appeared HLA-restricted, with HLA associations seemingly driven largely by CMV exposure. A later analysis reported that several top co-occurrence clusters appeared linked to parvovirus B19, influenza, CMV and Epstein-Barr virus. CMV serostatus was the only immune exposure information available for the cohort. When HLA alleles, especially DR and DQ, strongly co-occurred, attributing TCR associations to individual alleles was difficult. Because counts were too low, seventeen rarely observed V segments, including chromosome 9 orphons, were excluded from the earlier analysis of several hundred of the donors. Linkage disequilibrium might explain the correlated functional status among segregating V segments, but an unknown experimental factor could not be ruled out. In a later analysis, around 15,000 TCR beta sequences were associated with specific HLA alleles at a false discovery rate of 0.05. A later genetic analysis reported fewer N-insertions in productive TCRs among donors in an Asian-associated ancestry cluster than the roughly 700-donor mean. Only TCR beta chains were sequenced in this cohort, and the absence of alpha or paired-chain data limited detectable features. The sequencing pipeline was judged likely to have produced a cluster of highly shared sequence variants as a technical artifact. The study listed approximately 160 TCR beta chains as associated with cytomegalovirus. A later analysis found that TCR association rates varied across HLA loci, with DRB1 alleles showing the most associated TCRs and HLA-C alleles the fewest. Most TCR sequences were observed very rarely across donors, whereas some public TCRs were present in many individuals. The presence/absence analyses assumed that sequencing depth was roughly uniform across donors, and that assumption may not be true. Broadly in line with IMGT annotations, most TCR beta V segments showed up in productive rearrangements about 87% or about 30% of the time in an earlier analysis of 587 of the donors. The classifier was reported to diagnose cytomegalovirus status with high specificity and sensitivity in both the original and validation cohorts. A few of the identified cytomegalovirus-associated TCR beta chains were confirmed in vitro to be specific for cytomegalovirus antigens. The 87-base-pair reads could not distinguish some IMGT-functional V segments, including TRBV6-2 and TRBV6-3, so those segments were excluded.

The cohort consisted of 650 to 850 healthy bone marrow donors. At the time of sampling, every cohort member was nominally healthy, though immune exposures that went unrecorded were likely present. The donor tested CMV seronegative and was one of the 352 seronegative cohort members. Each donor provided a peripheral blood sample, and peripheral blood mononuclear cells were used for TCR beta sequencing. Genomic DNA extraction from the blood cell samples was performed with the Qiagen DNeasy Blood Extraction Kit. There are 16 amino acids in the CDR3, from cysteine to phenylalanine inclusive. Just CDR3 DNA is preserved here, 48 bases in frame from base 1. In the germline V gene (reference sequence), CDR1 corresponds to MNHNY and CDR2 to SVGAGI. V loses 10 bases at its end and J loses 0 bases; junction bases beyond the gene matches: 10. Receptor libraries were prepared by the immunoSEQ multiplex PCR assay. For the multiplex PCR, a mixture combining 60 forward primers for TCR Vbeta segments and 13 reverse primers for TCR Jbeta segments was used. The CDR3 region of rearranged TCR beta genes was amplified from genomic DNA with a multiplex PCR assay. On the Illumina HiSeq System, the amplified TCR beta libraries were sequenced as 87-base-pair reads. As for how the authors treated the data: A later analysis tallied 75 million to 95 million unique TCR beta chains across the 666 repertoires, and some 12 million of those chains were shared by two or more donors. Raw reads were error-corrected and collapsed into unique sequences by a nearest-neighbor algorithm in which closely related sequences were merged to remove PCR and sequencing errors. CDR3 sequences were aligned to IMGT reference sequences to assign V, D and J gene segments. For a sequence to be retained, a match of at least six nucleotides was required to both a V gene segment and a J gene segment. Rearrangements were classified as productive when the CDR3 lacked stop codons and remained in frame with V and J, and all other rearrangements were classified as non-productive. CDR3 was defined according to IMGT convention as the region running from the second conserved V-encoded cysteine to the conserved J-encoded phenylalanine. In an earlier analysis of roughly 580 of the donors, sequences lacking an unambiguous match to a single V gene segment were excluded. An earlier analysis of some 500 of the donors classified V segments as functional when productive rearrangements were above 56.7% and as segregating when the standard deviation between donors was above 5%. A statistical classification framework was built for diagnosing cytomegalovirus status from the catalog of TCR beta chain sequences. In a later analysis, TCR nucleotide sequences were compared against IMGT/GENE-DB human TR gene sequences so that V and J genes could be assigned. A later analysis assigned CDR3 sequences and most-parsimonious VDJ recombination scenarios with the TCRdist pipeline. In a later analysis, each TCR beta chain was defined by its CDR3 amino acid sequence together with its V-gene family, and reads lacking a unique V-gene family were excluded. To address suspected cross-contamination and a sequencing artifact, a later analysis removed approximately 600 highly shared, low-generation-probability nucleotide sequences. For each public chain, a later analysis derived a clonal expansion index from normalized ranks of inferred template counts within each repertoire. In a later analysis, generation probabilities were computed with a VDJ recombination model fitted to out-of-frame rearrangements, and the resulting probabilities were checked against IGoR. In a later analysis, hypergeometric tests were used to score TCR-TCR, TCR-HLA and TCR-CMV co-occurrence, with a repertoire-size bias correction applied to TCR pairs. False discovery rates were estimated in a later analysis by permuting HLA or CMV assignments 20 times. In a later analysis, co-occurring TCRs were grouped using DBSCAN, and TCRdist sequence similarity was added for clustering within HLA-allele-positive subsets. Co-occurrence clustering excluded repertoires with fewer than 30,000 or more than 120,000 public chains, plus five with anomalous nucleotide sharing. TCRdb took over this immuneACCESS table, retaining in-frame rearrangements with V and J assigned. Such tables are incomplete; in checked studies, under half of the missing clones stem from an unresolved V gene, and the remainder is unexplained. From that table come the V and J calls and clone size; the DNA was used to work out D and trimming. The sample table records under 150,000 clones; about 82% of these occur just once. The ten most abundant clones make up roughly 1.2% of the sample.

Points on this clone: This receptor's antigen is unknown. The sample holds no much larger clone one base away, and base qualities are not on file.

Sequenced sample: PBMCs. The origin of this receptor is a boy younger than 18 in good health and CMV-seronegative. The chain is assembled from TRBV6-6 and TRBJ2-7, with TRBD2 matching 12 junction bases. Here is the DNA: TGTGCCACCGGGCGATTGACTAGCGGGGGCTCCTACGAGCAGTACTTC. This encodes CATGRLTSGGSYEQYF.